These 31 T cell receptor beta chains came from one sample sequenced in a study of blood T cell repertoires in COVID-19. Only in-frame clones appear in the TCRdb table, and some are missing; sequencing was by immunoSEQ multiplex PCR. Among fewer than 200,000 clones, around nine tenths were seen once, and the ten largest hold about an eighth. Sequenced sample: peripheral blood. These receptors all come from a woman between 65 and 79 years old with COVID-19, enrolled during active disease.

This sequence joins TRBV7-6 and TRBJ2-2, with 7 nucleotides matching TRBD1. V lost 2 bases, J lost 6 bases, and 15 bases stayed unmatched. The CDR3 extends over 18 amino acids. Germline CDR1 SGHVS, CDR2 FNYEAQ. CDR3 DNA sequence: TGTGCCAGCAGCTTATTATGGGACAGTTACCCTTTTGCCGGGGAGCTGTTTTTT. Encoded protein: CASSLLWDSYPFAGELFF.

The chain recombines TRBV27 with TRBJ2-5, with D perhaps matching TRBD2 (6 bases). Trimming left V 8 bases short and J 7 bases short, with 17 bases between. The CDR3 is made up of 13 amino acids. CDR1 and CDR2 (germline): MNHEY, SMNVEV (reference sequence). The CDR3 DNA sequence: TGTGCCAGCCGACGGGAGAGGCGGGCGACCCAGTACTTC. It yields the protein CASRRERRATQYF.

The V and J genes are TRBV29-1 and TRBJ1-2; TRBD1 aligns across 8 bases. Germline V gives CDR1 SQVTM, CDR2 ANQGSEA. This CDR3 contains 14 residues. The junction had 9 bases not matched to a gene; V was cut back by 7 bases and J by 2 bases. CDR3 sequence (DNA): TGCAGCGCCCAGGACAGGGCGACCAACTATGGCTACACCTTC. Translation: CSAQDRATNYGYTF.

The chain joins TRBV10-3 to TRBJ1-5, with 8 bases lining up with TRBD1. V lost 2 bases and J lost 2; bases outside the gene matches: 5. Germline V gene lookup returns CDR1 ENHRY and CDR2 SYGVKD. There are 16 residues in the CDR3. DNA of the CDR3: TGTGCCATCAGTGAGGGGTCAGGGGGCCGCAATCAGCCCCAGCATTTT. Translation: CAISEGSGGRNQPQHF.

The J gene is TRBJ2-1, the V gene TRBV3-1 (or the pseudogene TRBV3-2); TRBD1 aligns across 9 bases. CDR3 size: 15 residues. The germline V gene encodes CDR1 LGHDT and CDR2 YNNKEL (reference sequence). V trimming: 4 bases; J trimming: 4 bases; junction bases outside the gene matches: 5. The CDR3 nucleotides are TGTGCCAGCAGCCGGACAGGGGCGTCGTACAATGAGCAGTTCTTC. As protein: CASSRTGASYNEQFF.

The rearrangement uses TRBV11-3 and TRBJ2-1, with 7 nucleotides matching TRBD1. The germline CDR1 and CDR2 sequences are SGHNT and YENEEA. J was trimmed by 6 bases and V by 6 bases; bases with no gene match: 5. The CDR3 loop spans 13 amino acids. DNA of the CDR3: TGTGCCAGCAGGCTCGACAGGGTCAATGAGCAGTTCTTC. This gives the protein CASRLDRVNEQFF.

V is TRBV19 and J is TRBJ1-2; the match to TRBD1 covers 9 bases. This CDR3 has 16 amino acids. Germline assignment: CDR1 LNHDA and CDR2 SQIVND (reference sequence). Trimming took 3 bases from V and 3 from J; bases not matched to a gene: 8. CDR3 residues: CASSIHPRDRDYGYTF. CDR3 bases: TGTGCCAGTAGTATCCACCCGCGGGACAGGGACTATGGCTACACCTTC.

The chain carries TRBV7-8 and TRBJ2-7; no clear D gene. CDR1 and CDR2 (germline): SGHVS, FQNEAQ. The CDR3 spans 15 residues. The V gene lost 3 bases and the J gene lost 3 bases, with 15 bases spanning the gap. The CDR3 is CASSLGLQTHYEQYF. In DNA form, the CDR3 reads TGTGCCAGCAGCTTGGGTCTACAGACCCACTACGAGCAGTACTTC.

The rearrangement joins TRBV4-1 to TRBJ1-5; the match to TRBD1 covers 10 bases. This CDR3 contains 17 residues. V trimming: 4 bases; J trimming: 3 bases; junction bases outside the gene matches: 9. Germline V CDR1 and CDR2: MGHRA, YSYEKL. Here the CDR3 reads CASSPTGGPLPNQPQHF. The CDR3 DNA sequence: TGCGCCAGCAGCCCGACAGGGGGCCCCCTTCCCAATCAGCCCCAGCATTTT.

The chain carries TRBV28 and TRBJ2-7; maybe TRBD1 (5 bases). Germline lookup yields CDR1 MDHEN and CDR2 SYDVKM. The CDR3 contains 14 residues. The V end lost 5 bases, the J end lost 2 bases, and 13 bases lay between the germline ends. Written as DNA, the CDR3 is TGTGCCAGCAGTCTCCAAGGGGTACCCTACGAGCAGTACTTC. Its translation is CASSLQGVPYEQYF.

The V gene is TRBV3-1 (or the pseudogene TRBV3-2), the J gene TRBJ2-7; 7 positions match TRBD2. Germline assignment: CDR1 LGHDT and CDR2 YNNKEL (reference sequence). This CDR3 is 13 amino acids long. V lost 7 bases to trimming and J lost 4 bases; unmatched junction nucleotides: 7. The CDR3 coding sequence is TGTGCCAGCACCGCAAGCGGGACTTACGAGCAGTACTTC. Its translation is CASTASGTYEQYF.

The chain employs TRBV3-1 (or the pseudogene TRBV3-2) and TRBJ1-5; D is ambiguous. The ends were cut back, 3 bases at V and 7 bases at J, with 10 bases in the middle. The length of the CDR3 is 13 residues. Germline assignment: CDR1 LGHDT and CDR2 YNNKEL (reference sequence). The CDR3 protein is CASSQGVGQPQHF. The CDR3 DNA follows: TGTGCCAGCAGCCAGGGCGTAGGCCAGCCCCAGCATTTT.

The chain is built from TRBV20-1 and TRBJ2-4; D gene uncertain. Germline loops: CDR1 DFQATT, CDR2 SNEGSKA (reference sequence). V lost 3 bases, J lost 0 bases, and 9 bases lay in between. The CDR3 covers 14 residues. CDR3 sequence: CSASYALAKNIQYF. The DNA for the CDR3 is TGCAGTGCTAGTTACGCACTAGCCAAAAACATTCAGTACTTC.

The rearrangement joins TRBV15 to TRBJ2-2, with 8 positions matching TRBD1. Unmatched junction bases numbered 3, after V lost 0 bases and J lost 6 bases. The CDR3 extends over 15 amino acids. Germline V lookup: CDR1 LNHNV, CDR2 YYDKDF (reference sequence). The CDR3 DNA reads as TGTGCCACCAGCAGAGAATCGGACAGGGCCGGGGAGCTGTTTTTT. Amino acids: CATSRESDRAGELFF.

The chain joins TRBV18 to TRBJ2-7; D is undetermined. Trimming removed 4 bases from V and 2 bases from J, with 15 bases in between. CDR1 and CDR2 from the germline V gene are KGHSH and LQKENI. The CDR3 is 15 amino acids. The CDR3 sequence is CASSRDWIGAYEQYF. The CDR3 DNA sequence: TGTGCCAGCTCACGCGACTGGATAGGAGCCTACGAGCAGTACTTC.

The chain links TRBV11-1 to TRBJ2-1, with no clear D. The CDR3 is 15 amino acids. CDR1 is SGHAT and CDR2 is FQDESV in the germline V gene (reference sequence). Trimming took 5 bases from V and 6 from J, leaving 17 bases between them. CDR3 sequence reads: CASSPTQSTPNEQFF. In DNA form, the CDR3 reads TGTGCCAGCAGCCCAACCCAAAGCACCCCCAATGAGCAGTTCTTC.

The chain is built from TRBV24-1 and TRBJ2-7; 9 bases are shared with TRBD1. Germline trimming cut 5 bases from V and 0 bases from J; bases unmatched to any gene: 10. CDR1 and CDR2 from the germline V gene are KGHDR and SFDVKD. The CDR3 consists of 17 residues. CDR3 DNA sequence: TGTGCCACCAGTGGTCCGGGACAGGGAAAGATCTCCTACGAGCAGTACTTC. This translates into CATSGPGQGKISYEQYF.

The chain employs TRBV6-5 and TRBJ1-1, with D maybe TRBD1 (6 bases). V was cut by 7 bases and J by 8 bases, with 17 bases left in between. CDR3 length: 13 residues. Germline CDR1 reads MNHEY; CDR2 reads SVGAGI. The CDR3 protein is CASTRVGAEEAFF. The CDR3 DNA is TGTGCCAGCACCAGGGTGGGGGCTGAGGAAGCTTTCTTT.

The V call is TRBV27, the J call TRBJ1-1; possible D gene TRBD1, 6 bases. The ends were cut back, 10 bases at V and 4 bases at J, with 16 bases in the middle. This CDR3 is built from 13 residues. CDR1 and CDR2 from the germline V gene are MNHEY and SMNVEV (reference sequence). CDR3 DNA sequence: TGTGCCACCGCCACGGGGGGCTTCACTGAAGCTTTCTTT. Translating it yields CATATGGFTEAFF.

The chain recombines TRBV19 with TRBJ1-1; 7 bases are shared with TRBD1. The germline CDR1 and CDR2 sequences are LNHDA and SQIVND (reference sequence). After removal of 8 bases from V and 6 bases from J, the junction contained 12 bases not matched to a gene. The CDR3 has 14 residues. Here the CDR3 DNA reads TGTGCCAGTTGGGACAGAGGCCTGGGAGCTGAAGCTTTCTTT. It codes for CASWDRGLGAEAFF.

This clone was recorded only once. The chain has TRBV19 and TRBJ1-5; D remains ambiguous. The CDR3 runs to 14 residues. Trimming removed 3 bases at V and 6 bases at J, with 12 bases between. CDR1 LNHDA and CDR2 SQIVND come from the germline V gene (reference sequence). CDR3 amino acids: CASSIRGPGQPQHF. CDR3 DNA: TGTGCCAGTAGTATTCGAGGGCCAGGTCAGCCCCAGCATTTT.

Concerning this clone itself: This sample includes further DNA sequences coding for the same CDR3. The rearrangement uses TRBV7-9 and TRBJ1-1; no firm D call. The V end was cut by 2 bases, the J end by 5 bases, with 9 bases between. Per germline, CDR1 SEHNR and CDR2 FQNEAQ (reference sequence). CDR3 length: 13 amino acids. CDR3 protein: CASSLLGGTEAFF. The CDR3 nucleotides are TGTGCCAGCAGCTTATTAGGCGGTACTGAAGCTTTCTTT.

This clone occurred once. The chain carries TRBV7-3 and TRBJ2-7; no clear D. V was shortened by 3 bases and J by 5 bases, with 11 bases between the two germline ends. CDR1 and CDR2 from the germline V gene are SGHTA and FQGTGA. The CDR3 has 13 residues. The CDR3 DNA is TGTGCCAGCAGCTTCCGCGCGCGGAACGAGCAGTACTTC. Amino acid sequence: CASSFRARNEQYF.

The V gene is TRBV15, the J gene TRBJ1-1, with D hard to call. Looked up from germline, CDR1 is LNHNV and CDR2 is YYDKDF (reference sequence). The CDR3 is 15 amino acids. Trimming cost V 0 bases and J 4 bases, with 12 bases left between them. Written as DNA, the CDR3 is TGTGCCACCAGCAGAGATGCATCGGGGAGCACTGAAGCTTTCTTT. Encoded protein: CATSRDASGSTEAFF.

This clone was recorded only once. V gene TRBV4-1 combines with J gene TRBJ2-7; 10 bases align to TRBD2. Trimming cost V 4 bases and J 0 bases; bases outside gene matches: 15. The CDR3 runs 19 residues. CDR1 and CDR2 (germline): MGHRA, YSYEKL. The CDR3 region is CASSPGQGLLAGRSYEQYF. CDR3 nucleotide sequence: TGCGCCAGCAGCCCCGGACAGGGCTTACTAGCGGGACGCTCCTACGAGCAGTACTTC.

The CDR3 DNA follows: TGTGCCAGCAGTTACTCGGGGGACAGCAGGACTGAAGCTTTCTTT. It yields the protein CASSYSGDSRTEAFF. The genes are TRBV6-6 and TRBJ1-1; TRBD1 matches at 7 bases. Germline values: CDR1 MNHNY, CDR2 SVGAGI (reference sequence). CDR3 length: 15 residues. The junction had 6 bases not matched to a gene; V was cut back by 0 bases and J by 5 bases.

The V gene is TRBV5-1, the J gene TRBJ2-2, with 7 bases identical to TRBD1. Germline CDR1 is SGHRS and CDR2 is YFSETQ. CDR3 length: 14 residues. The V gene end was trimmed by 5 bases and the J gene end by 5 bases; junction bases not matched to a gene: 6. The CDR3 is CASRAEGATGELFF. As DNA, the CDR3 is TGCGCCAGCAGGGCAGAGGGGGCAACCGGGGAGCTGTTTTTT.

V and J are TRBV19 and TRBJ1-5, with 8 bases lining up with TRBD1. Germline lookup yields CDR1 LNHDA and CDR2 SQIVND (reference sequence). The CDR3 is 14 amino acids. With 4 bases clipped from V and 5 bases from J, the junction kept 4 bases outside the gene matches. CDR3 DNA sequence: TGTGCCAGTAGTACCCAGGGGGCGGATCAGCCCCAGCATTTT. This sequence encodes CASSTQGADQPQHF.

The chain couples TRBV9 to TRBJ2-7; 8 bases match TRBD2. The V gene's germline CDR1 is SGDLS and CDR2 YYNGEE. The V and J ends lost 4 bases and 1 base, in that order; junction bases with no gene match: 4. The CDR3 has 14 residues. The CDR3 DNA reads as TGTGCCAGCAGCCCAGCGGGAGCTTCCTACGAGCAGTACTTC. This gives the protein CASSPAGASYEQYF.

The V and J genes are TRBV7-3 and TRBJ1-2, with D possibly TRBD1 on 5 matching bases. The germline V gene encodes CDR1 SGHTA and CDR2 FQGTGA. The length of the CDR3 is 15 residues. V was cut by 5 bases and J by 6 bases, with 19 bases left in between. CDR3 DNA sequence: TGTGCCAGCAGCCGCCAAGGGGTCCGAGGCGATGGCTACACCTTC. Translation gives CASSRQGVRGDGYTF.

The V and J genes are TRBV24-1 and TRBJ2-2; a weak D match, TRBD1 (5 bases). Germline V gives CDR1 KGHDR, CDR2 SFDVKD. Trimming removed 5 bases at V and 0 bases at J, with 6 bases between. CDR3 length: 14 residues. CDR3 sequence reads: CATSGTTNTGELFF. The CDR3 DNA is TGTGCCACCAGTGGGACAACGAACACCGGGGAGCTGTTTTTT.